The following is a TCR beta chain sequence with its context. Its antigen is not identified. This sample was taken from a study of cytomegalovirus exposure and HLA in healthy donors. About the study: About 85 million unique TCRs from HLA-typed donors were held in an early release of data. Whole-study findings and limits: A link between a missense DCLRE1C variant and TCR beta V- and J-gene trimming emerged from a later analysis. Sequence variants that were highly shared formed a cluster that was likely a sequencing artifact.

With 60 Vbeta and 13 Jbeta primers, the PCR was carried out. The table came from immunoSEQ multiplex PCR; TCRdb's copy has only in-frame clones and leaves some out. The sample lists 99,000 or so clones, roughly 80% occurring once. The V gene's germline CDR1 is MNHEY and CDR2 SMNVEV (reference sequence). The CDR3 contains 14 residues. J lost 4 bases, V lost 4 bases, and 4 bases had no gene match. The material sequenced was PBMCs. The origin of this receptor is a man in his fifties or sixties in good health and CMV-seropositive. J is TRBJ2-3 and V is TRBV27, with TRBD2 matching over 8 bases. The CDR3 DNA reads as TGTGCCAGCAGTTCCGGACTAGCACCAGATACGCAGTATTTT. It yields the protein CASSSGLAPDTQYF.